This T cell receptor (beta chain) derives from a study of CD8 T cells in Susac syndrome. General observations from the study: Only a relatively small number of individuals were included in the TCR sequencing and HLA analysis.

Germline V lookup: CDR1 SGHTA, CDR2 FQGNSA. The CDR3 consists of 13 residues. The ends were cut back, 3 bases at V and 5 bases at J, with 10 bases in the middle. On this clonotype: The antigen is not known.

Sequencing of TCR beta was undertaken in CD8+ and CD4+ T cells derived from blood. FACS was used to enrich TEMRA cells, whereas the CD8+ and CD4+ T cells were obtained by negative isolation. The RNA input was about 0.45 to 1 ug, and it was reverse transcribed with random hexamers. Across 54 Vbeta and 13 Jbeta, immunoSEQ multiplex PCR amplified TCR beta CDR3. One entry per CDR3 protein, called by TCRdb with MiXCR from the immunoSEQ multiplex PCR reads. The top ten hold around 0.12% of the sample, which has 100,000 or so distinct CDR3 sequences, around 93% seen once. The chain couples TRBV7-2 to TRBJ1-1, with D maybe TRBD1 (5 bases). Specimen: CD8+ T cells from PBMCs. This TCR derives from a human donor in good health. The CDR3 nucleotides are TGTGCCAGCAGCTTCTCCCAGGGAACTGAAGCTTTCTTT. Protein product: CASSFSQGTEAFF.